This record looks at one TCR beta chain sequence and its context. The antigen remains unidentified. TCRdb's copy holds only in-frame clones and misses some; the assay was immunoSEQ multiplex PCR. The sample contains around 86,000 clones, approximately 94% of which appear only once. Prior autoimmune disease or systemic immunosuppression barred patients. The sample belongs to a study of OX40 agonist ivuxolimab in advanced cancers. Study details: Those enrolled were 82.7% male, with a mean age of roughly 60 years and ages from about 20 to 80.

Study-wide findings and caveats: Within 6 weeks, CD4+ and CD8+ blood T cells expanded clonally at 0.1 to 3.0 mg/kg. Among the least clonally expanded were partial responders at 0.1-3.0 mg/kg.

Trimming cost V 2 bases and J 5 bases, with 12 bases left between them. The V gene's germline CDR1 is SGHVS and CDR2 FQNEAQ. The CDR3 loop spans 14 amino acids. Sequences were derived from CD4+ or CD8+ T cells sorted from blood, sampled in a trial of the OX40 agonist ivuxolimab. The clonotype comes from an adult with an advanced solid tumor such as melanoma, head and neck, liver or kidney cancer. The rearrangement links TRBV7-8 to TRBJ1-1; D not resolved. The CDR3 DNA sequence: TGTGCCAGCAGCTTACCATACATGGGAACTGAAGCTTTCTTT. It encodes CASSLPYMGTEAFF.